This record covers a single T cell receptor beta chain. This sample is part of a study of shared clonotypes between healthy human individuals. Sequenced by immunoSEQ multiplex PCR; TCRdb stores in-frame clones only, minus some. The data hold roughly 640,000 clones, with around two thirds observed a single time. Adult donors, all healthy and HIV-negative, had no recent acute infections or vaccinations. Material: memory CD4+ T cells sorted from blood. The subset was: CD45RA-negative fraction. The clonotype originates from a woman in her twenties or thirties in good health.

DNA for the CDR3: TGCAGCGCGGATCCGGGGACCACTGAAGCTTTCTTT. It codes for CSADPGTTEAFF. The chain recombines TRBV29-1 with TRBJ1-1; D may be TRBD1 (5 bases). CDR3 length: 12 residues. Germline V gene sequence: CDR1 SQVTM, CDR2 ANQGSEA. Trimming cost V 7 bases and J 4 bases, with 13 bases left between them.